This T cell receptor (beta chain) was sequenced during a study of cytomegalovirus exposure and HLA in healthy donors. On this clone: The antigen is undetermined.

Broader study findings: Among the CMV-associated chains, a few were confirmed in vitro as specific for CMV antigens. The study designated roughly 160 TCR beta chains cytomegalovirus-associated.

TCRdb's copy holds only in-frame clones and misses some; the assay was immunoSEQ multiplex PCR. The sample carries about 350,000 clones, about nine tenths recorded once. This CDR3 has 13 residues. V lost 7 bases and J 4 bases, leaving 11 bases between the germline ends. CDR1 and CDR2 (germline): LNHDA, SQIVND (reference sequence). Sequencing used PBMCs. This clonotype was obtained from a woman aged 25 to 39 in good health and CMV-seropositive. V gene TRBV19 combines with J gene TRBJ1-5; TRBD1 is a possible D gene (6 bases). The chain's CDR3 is CASTKTGNQPQHF. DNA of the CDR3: TGTGCCAGTACTAAAACAGGGAATCAGCCCCAGCATTTT.